The 26 T cell receptor beta chains reported below all come from one sample, sequenced in a study of blood T cell repertoires in COVID-19. This table comes from immunoSEQ multiplex PCR, and its TCRdb copy is limited to in-frame clones, with some not included. The repertoire holds under 200,000 clones, 84% seen once, with 2.5% to 3% in the top ten. The sample consisted of peripheral blood. These TCRs come from an elderly woman with COVID-19, enrolled during active disease.

This chain joins TRBV28 and TRBJ1-5, with TRBD1 as a possible D gene (6 bases). CDR1 and CDR2 from the germline V gene are MDHEN and SYDVKM. V lost 3 bases, J lost 0 bases, and 9 bases lay in between. The CDR3 is made up of 15 amino acids. The CDR3 DNA follows: TGTGCCAGCAGTTTGACAGGACCTAGCAATCAGCCCCAGCATTTT. It translates to CASSLTGPSNQPQHF.

The chain carries TRBV30 and TRBJ1-5; 8 nucleotides agree with TRBD1. V lost 2 bases and J lost 5; bases outside the gene matches: 5. The V gene's germline CDR1 is GTSNPN and CDR2 SVGIG (reference sequence). CDR3 length equals 14 residues. DNA for the CDR3: TGTGCCTGGAGTACAGGGGGAAAGTATCAGCCCCAGCATTTT. Protein sequence: CAWSTGGKYQPQHF.

The V call is TRBV5-1, the J call TRBJ2-1, with 9 bases that match TRBD2. The CDR3 has 16 residues. In germline, CDR1 is SGHRS, CDR2 YFSETQ. J gave up 7 bases and V 2 bases, and 10 bases lay outside the gene matches. The CDR3 nucleotides are TGCGCCAGCAGCTTCGCCTTAGCGGGAGTTGGTAATGAGCAGTTCTTC. Residues: CASSFALAGVGNEQFF.

The rearrangement joins TRBV5-1 to TRBJ1-2; TRBD1 agrees at 11 bases. Germline lookup yields CDR1 SGHRS and CDR2 YFSETQ. The J segment lost 4 bases and the V segment lost 0 bases, leaving 5 bases of the junction unmatched. The CDR3 length is 16 residues. The CDR3 coding sequence is TGCGCCAGCAGCTTGGTCTGGACAGGGGGCCCCTATGGCTACACCTTC. Protein product: CASSLVWTGGPYGYTF.

The CDR3 region is CASRTGFSPLHF. Written as DNA, the CDR3 is TGTGCCAGTAGGACAGGGTTTTCACCCCTCCACTTT. The V call is TRBV27, the J call TRBJ1-6; 8 nucleotides line up with TRBD1. The CDR3 is 12 amino acids. Germline CDR1 is MNHEY and CDR2 is SMNVEV (reference sequence). Trimming took 9 bases from V and 9 from J; bases not matched to a gene: 4.

This clone has only a few counts. V usage is TRBV7-8 and J usage is TRBJ2-7, with 13 bases fitting TRBD2. CDR3 length: 15 amino acids. Germline-derived CDR1 and CDR2 are SGHVS and FQNEAQ. V shed 5 bases and J 7 bases; nucleotides not matched to a gene: 8. CDR3 in DNA: TGTGCCAGCAGCCCCGGGACTAGCGGGGTATGGGAGCAGTACTTC. It translates to CASSPGTSGVWEQYF.

The rearrangement uses TRBV18 and TRBJ2-2; 7 bases fit TRBD2. CDR1 and CDR2 from the germline V gene are KGHSH and LQKENI. J gave up 4 bases and V 2 bases, and 7 bases lay outside the gene matches. CDR3 length: 16 residues. CDR3 bases: TGTGCCAGCTCACCAAGATTCGGGGGGACCACCGGGGAGCTGTTTTTT. This codes for CASSPRFGGTTGELFF.

The genes are TRBV6-5 and TRBJ2-7; maybe TRBD1 (5 bases). Per the germline V gene, CDR1 is MNHEY and CDR2 is SVGAGI. V was clipped by 6 bases and J by 3 bases, with 12 bases between them. CDR3 length: 13 residues. The DNA for the CDR3 is TGTGCCAGCAGCCGACAGAGGAGCTACGAGCAGTACTTC. This encodes CASSRQRSYEQYF.

The genes are TRBV7-9 and TRBJ2-1; TRBD2 agrees at 7 bases. The ends lost 1 base at V and 5 bases at J; junction bases unmatched: 5. CDR1 and CDR2 from the germline V gene are SEHNR and FQNEAQ (reference sequence). The CDR3 extends over 15 amino acids. The CDR3 nucleotides are TGTGCCAGCAGCTTAGGACGGGACTATCACAATGAGCAGTTCTTC. Its protein is CASSLGRDYHNEQFF. Full variable domain (rest looked up from reference TRBV7-9 and TRBJ2-1): DTGVSQNPRHKITKRGQNVTFRCDPISEHNRLYWYRQTLGQGPEFLTYFQNEAQLEKSRLLSDRFSAERPKGSFSTLEIQRTEQGDSAMYLCASSLGRDYHNEQFFGPGTRLTVL.

This rearrangement joins TRBV6-2 or TRBV6-3 to TRBJ1-5, with a weak D call TRBD1 (6 bases). V dropped 2 bases and J dropped 5 bases, with 10 bases sitting between them. The V gene's germline CDR1 is MNHEY and CDR2 SVGEGT. CDR3 length equals 14 residues. The CDR3 region is CASSYHSGDQPQHF. CDR3 sequence (DNA): TGTGCCAGCAGTTACCATTCAGGGGATCAGCCCCAGCATTTT.

Only a few counts were recorded for this clone. The chain uses TRBV7-3 and TRBJ2-7; 14 nucleotides align to TRBD2. The CDR3 consists of 15 residues. Germline CDR1 reads SGHTA; CDR2 reads FQGTGA. The V segment lost 5 bases and the J segment 6 bases; nucleotides outside the gene matches: 6. The CDR3: CASSPRGTSGGEQYF. In DNA, the CDR3 is TGTGCCAGCAGCCCCCGAGGGACTAGCGGGGGCGAGCAGTACTTC.

This clone was counted a few times. The V and J genes are TRBV3-1 (or the pseudogene TRBV3-2) and TRBJ1-1; 7 bases fit TRBD1. The V segment lost 4 bases and the J segment 1 base; nucleotides outside the gene matches: 3. Germline values: CDR1 LGHDT, CDR2 YNNKEL (reference sequence). This CDR3 spans 14 amino acids. The CDR3 is CASSRGQPNTEAFF. The CDR3, as DNA: TGTGCCAGCAGCCGGGGACAGCCGAACACTGAAGCTTTCTTT.

The chain carries TRBV5-1 and TRBJ2-4, with D uncertain. The CDR3 runs to 14 residues. Trimming pared 2 bases from V and 0 bases from J, leaving 6 bases between. CDR1 SGHRS and CDR2 YFSETQ come from the germline V gene. The chain's CDR3 is CASSFSGAKNIQYF. Here the CDR3 DNA reads TGCGCCAGCAGCTTCTCCGGAGCCAAAAACATTCAGTACTTC.

The chain uses TRBV10-3 and TRBJ1-5, with 8 positions matching TRBD1. CDR3 length equals 18 residues. The germline gives CDR1 ENHRY, CDR2 SYGVKD. V was pared by 2 bases and J by 2 bases, with 11 bases of the junction left unmatched. In nucleotides, the CDR3 is TGTGCCATCAGTGAGACCCAGACAGGGGTTATCGGCAATCAGCCCCAGCATTTT. Amino acids: CAISETQTGVIGNQPQHF.

The J gene is TRBJ1-2, the V gene TRBV7-2, with 8 bases identical to TRBD1. The CDR3 covers 18 residues. Per the germline V gene, CDR1 is SGHTA and CDR2 is FQGNSA. Unmatched junction bases numbered 15, after V lost 5 bases and J lost 1 base. In DNA form, the CDR3 reads TGTGCCAGCAGCCGCGCCCTCCTCAGACAGGGGAGTAACTATGGCTACACCTTC. This sequence encodes CASSRALLRQGSNYGYTF. The variable domain in full, with the rest retrieved from reference TRBV7-2 and TRBJ1-2, is GAGVSQSPSNKVTEKGKDVELRCDPISGHTALYWYRQSLGQGLEFLIYFQGNSAPDKSGLPSDRFSAERTGGSVSTLTIQRTQQEDSAVYLCASSRALLRQGSNYGYTFGSGTRLTVV.

CDR3 region: CASSEKFPGFTYEQYF. Written as DNA, the CDR3 is TGTGCCAGCAGTGAAAAGTTTCCGGGTTTCACCTACGAGCAGTACTTC. The J gene is TRBJ2-7, the V gene TRBV6-1; no clear D. Germline V gene sequence: CDR1 MNHNS, CDR2 SASEGT. This CDR3 region has 16 residues. With 2 bases removed from V and 2 bases from J, the gap between germline ends came to 16 bases.

This sequence joins TRBV11-1 and TRBJ1-2; maybe TRBD1 (5 bases). There are 15 residues in the CDR3. Trimming took off 5 bases at V and 3 bases at J, with 16 bases between the two ends. From germline, CDR1 is SGHAT and CDR2 FQDESV (reference sequence). CDR3 nucleotides: TGTGCCAGCAGCCCCAATAGGGGTCGGGACTATGGCTACACCTTC. This codes for CASSPNRGRDYGYTF.

The chain combines TRBV7-3 with TRBJ2-3; 7 positions agree with TRBD1. The CDR3 has 12 residues. Germline values: CDR1 SGHTA, CDR2 FQGTGA. The V segment lost 3 bases and the J segment 10 bases; nucleotides outside the gene matches: 4. CDR3 in DNA: TGTGCCAGCAGCTTCCCAGGGGGTGCGCAGTATTTT. It is translated as CASSFPGGAQYF.

This chain joins TRBV7-9 and TRBJ2-1, with 8 positions matching TRBD2. CDR1 and CDR2 (germline): SEHNR, FQNEAQ (reference sequence). The CDR3 is made up of 16 amino acids. V was clipped by 1 base and J by 3 bases; unmatched bases: 5. CDR3 protein: CASSLVWGLGYNEQFF. The DNA for the CDR3 is TGTGCCAGCAGCTTAGTGTGGGGACTAGGCTACAATGAGCAGTTCTTC.

The chain has TRBV20-1 and TRBJ2-1; the D gene is possibly TRBD2 (5 bases). CDR1 and CDR2 from the germline V gene are DFQATT and SNEGSKA (reference sequence). V was shortened by 3 bases and J by 6 bases, with 21 bases between the two germline ends. The CDR3 length is 16 residues. The CDR3 spells CSASLSARAVGNEQFF. CDR3 bases: TGCAGTGCTAGTCTCTCTGCGCGGGCGGTTGGCAATGAGCAGTTCTTC.

This rearrangement joins TRBV11-2 to TRBJ2-2, with D possibly matching TRBD1 (6 bases). This CDR3 comprises 14 residues. Germline CDR1 SGHAT, CDR2 FQNNGV. Trimming removed 3 bases from V and 5 bases from J, with 10 bases in between. The CDR3 DNA follows: TGTGCCAGCAGCTTCCTCCAGGGGACCGGGGAGCTGTTTTTT. Translated: CASSFLQGTGELFF. Drawing the rest from reference TRBV11-2 and TRBJ2-2, the complete variable domain is EAGVAQSPRYKIIEKRQSVAFWCNPISGHATLYWYQQILGQGPKLLIQFQNNGVVDDSQLPKDRFSAERLKGVDSTLKIQPAKLEDSAVYLCASSFLQGTGELFFGEGSRLTVL.

This chain uses TRBV6-6 with TRBJ1-5, with D unclear. The germline gives CDR1 MNHNY, CDR2 SVGAGI (reference sequence). CDR3 size: 14 residues. V dropped 4 bases and J dropped 7 bases, with 14 bases sitting between them. The CDR3 DNA follows: TGTGCCAGCAGTTCGGTCCAGGCGTGGCAGCCCCAGCATTTT. This gives the protein CASSSVQAWQPQHF.

The J gene is TRBJ1-2, the V gene TRBV21-1; TRBD1 was called by the table and not checked on the DNA. TRBV21-1 is a documented pseudogene. This CDR3 has 13 amino acids. The CDR3 DNA reads as TGTGCCAGCCTGGACACAGGAGTCTATGGCTACACCTTC. Residues: CASLDTGVYGYTF.

This chain connects TRBV13 to TRBJ2-1, with 11 bases identical to TRBD2. The CDR3 runs to 14 residues. Losses at the gene ends were 3 bases for V and 7 bases for J; bases not matched to a gene: 2. The germline V gene has CDR1 PRHDT and CDR2 FYEKMQ (reference sequence). The CDR3 reads CASSFSGGGNEQFF. The CDR3 region has the DNA TGTGCCAGCAGCTTTAGCGGGGGGGGGAATGAGCAGTTCTTC.

The genes are TRBV7-3 and TRBJ2-3; 9 bases align to TRBD1. This CDR3 has 14 amino acids. Germline V gives CDR1 SGHTA, CDR2 FQGTGA. Trimming at V came to 4 bases and at J to 3 bases, leaving 2 bases not matched to a gene. The CDR3 sequence: CASSSGQGTDTQYF. DNA for the CDR3: TGTGCCAGCAGCTCAGGACAGGGGACAGATACGCAGTATTTT.

This rearrangement joins TRBV28 to TRBJ1-2, with 7 bases aligning to TRBD1. From germline, CDR1 is MDHEN and CDR2 SYDVKM. This CDR3 spans 17 amino acids. The junction had 15 bases not matched to a gene; V was cut back by 5 bases and J by 3 bases. The CDR3 region has the DNA TGTGCCAGCAGTCCTTTTCTGTCCGCTACAGGGGACTATGGCTACACCTTC. As protein: CASSPFLSATGDYGYTF.